These 32 T cell receptor beta chains were all obtained from the same sample, sequenced in a study of shared clonotypes between healthy human individuals. The naive CD8 population came from CD45RO-negative cells selected for CCR7, without terminally differentiated effector memory CD45RA+ cells. This table comes from immunoSEQ multiplex PCR, and its TCRdb copy is limited to in-frame clones, with some not included. This table holds hundreds of thousands of clones, 90% to 95% found once. Sequencing input: naive CD8+ T cells sorted from blood. Receptors originate from a woman between 25 and 40 years old in good health.

This chain joins TRBV27 and TRBJ1-1; D not resolved. In germline, CDR1 is MNHEY, CDR2 SMNVEV (reference sequence). V was cut by 2 bases and J by 0 bases, with 13 bases left in between. There are 16 residues in the CDR3. The CDR3 loop is CASSLRSSRVNTEAFF. CDR3 nucleotides: TGTGCCAGCAGTTTAAGAAGTTCCCGGGTGAACACTGAAGCTTTCTTT.

The gene calls are TRBV11-2 and TRBJ2-7, with unresolved D. The CDR3 contains 12 residues. Germline CDR1 and CDR2: SGHAT and FQNNGV. V was pared by 5 bases and J by 6 bases, with 11 bases between. CDR3 amino acids: CASSPTRPEQYF. The CDR3 DNA sequence: TGTGCCAGCAGCCCAACTCGCCCCGAGCAGTACTTC.

The chain carries TRBV7-9 and TRBJ2-7; D might be TRBD1 (6 bases). V was cut by 4 bases and J by 0 bases, with 19 bases left in between. The CDR3 is made up of 17 amino acids. Germline V gene sequence: CDR1 SEHNR, CDR2 FQNEAQ (reference sequence). The CDR3 nucleotides are TGTGCCAGCAGCTCCGAAGGGATGTACAGGGACTCCTACGAGCAGTACTTC. It translates to CASSSEGMYRDSYEQYF.

This clone is a singleton in its sample. The V gene is TRBV13, the J gene TRBJ2-7; tentative D call: TRBD2 (5 bases). Trimming stripped 7 bases from V and 0 bases from J, with 16 bases between. The germline V gene has CDR1 PRHDT and CDR2 FYEKMQ (reference sequence). CDR3 size: 15 residues. The CDR3 bases are TGTGCCAGCACCGAGGGAGCGGCTGGCTCCTACGAGCAGTACTTC. This sequence encodes CASTEGAAGSYEQYF.

About this clone itself: The sample holds other DNA sequences that translate to the same CDR3. V is TRBV9 and J is TRBJ2-7; 9 positions match TRBD1. V shed 2 bases, J shed 4 bases, and the junction held 4 bases outside the gene matches. There are 14 residues in the CDR3. The germline CDR1 and CDR2 sequences are SGDLS and YYNGEE. The CDR3 here is CASSVGDRGYEQYF. For the CDR3, the DNA is TGTGCCAGCAGCGTCGGAGACAGGGGGTACGAGCAGTACTTC. The full variable domain, completed using reference TRBV9 and TRBJ2-7, is DSGVTQTPKHLITATGQRVTLRCSPRSGDLSVYWYQQSLDQGLQFLIQYYNGEERAKGNILERFSAQQFPDLHSELNLSSLELGDSALYFCASSVGDRGYEQYFGPGTRLTVT.

The V call is TRBV7-9, the J call TRBJ2-5, with 9 bases lining up with TRBD1. The ends lost 5 bases at V and 0 bases at J; junction bases unmatched: 7. The CDR3 totals 16 residues. The germline V gene has CDR1 SEHNR and CDR2 FQNEAQ (reference sequence). Here the CDR3 reads CASSAPGTGYQETQYF. CDR3 DNA sequence: TGTGCCAGCAGCGCCCCCGGGACAGGGTACCAAGAGACCCAGTACTTC.

The chain employs TRBV5-6 and TRBJ2-7; a possible D gene is TRBD2 (5 bases). The length of the CDR3 is 14 residues. V was pared by 1 base and J by 2 bases, with 10 bases between. CDR1 and CDR2 (germline): SGHDT, YYEEEE. The CDR3 here is CASSLYLAAYEQYF. CDR3 nucleotide sequence: TGTGCCAGCAGCTTGTATCTAGCAGCCTACGAGCAGTACTTC.

The rearrangement uses TRBV11-2 and TRBJ2-2; TRBD2 matches at 8 bases. The CDR3 sequence is 16 residues long. Germline-derived CDR1 and CDR2 are SGHAT and FQNNGV. V trimming: 4 bases; J trimming: 7 bases; junction bases outside the gene matches: 11. CDR3 sequence reads: CASSSRSGGPDGELFF. In nucleotides, the CDR3 is TGTGCCAGCAGCTCCAGGTCGGGAGGGCCCGACGGGGAGCTGTTTTTT.

The rearrangement uses TRBV6-5 and TRBJ1-1; TRBD1 matches at 9 bases. The CDR3 loop spans 14 amino acids. Per the germline V gene, CDR1 is MNHEY and CDR2 is SVGAGI. V lost 6 bases to trimming and J lost 0 bases; unmatched junction nucleotides: 2. CDR3 sequence (DNA): TGTGCCAGCAGACAGGGGGCCATGAACACTGAAGCTTTCTTT. Amino acid sequence: CASRQGAMNTEAFF.

The chain links TRBV2 to TRBJ2-1; 13 bases are shared with TRBD2. Germline values: CDR1 SNHLY, CDR2 FYNNEI. The CDR3 runs to 15 residues. The junction had 11 bases not matched to a gene; V was cut back by 8 bases and J by 10 bases. CDR3 bases: TGTGCCAGCTGCGAAAGACCGGGACTAGCGGGAGAGCAGTTCTTC. It is translated as CASCERPGLAGEQFF. Based on the CDR3 plus reference TRBV2 and TRBJ2-1, the full variable domain is EPEVTQTPSHQVTQMGQEVILRCVPISNHLYFYWYRQILGQKVEFLVSFYNNEISEKSEIFDDQFSVERPDGSNFTLKIRSTKLEDSAMYFCASCERPGLAGEQFFGPGTRLTVL.

V is TRBV28 and J is TRBJ2-1; TRBD2 matches 11 bases. J gave up 5 bases and V 1 base, and 4 bases lay outside the gene matches. The CDR3 consists of 16 residues. CDR1 and CDR2 (germline): MDHEN, SYDVKM. CDR3 coding DNA: TGTGCCAGCAGTTTATATACTAGCGGGAGACACAATGAGCAGTTCTTC. Translating gives CASSLYTSGRHNEQFF.

This chain joins TRBV4-1 and TRBJ2-3; D is possibly TRBD1 or TRBD2 (6 bases each). The V end lost 0 bases, the J end lost 7 bases, and 14 bases lay between the germline ends. CDR1 is MGHRA and CDR2 is YSYEKL in the germline V gene. CDR3 length: 15 amino acids. The CDR3 spells CASSQDHGGGNTQYF. In nucleotides, the CDR3 is TGCGCCAGCAGCCAAGATCATGGAGGGGGAAATACGCAGTATTTT.

The J gene is TRBJ2-7, the V gene TRBV4-2; 8 bases fit TRBD2. The junction had 8 bases not matched to a gene; V was cut back by 4 bases and J by 3 bases. Per germline, CDR1 LGHNA and CDR2 YNFKEQ. The CDR3 is 15 residues long. As DNA, the CDR3 is TGTGCCAGCAGCCTCCAAGTTAGCGGGAACTACGAGCAGTACTTC. Translating it yields CASSLQVSGNYEQYF.

The rearrangement uses TRBV6-1 and TRBJ1-5; tentative D call: TRBD1 (6 bases). The CDR3 is made up of 15 amino acids. The V gene's germline CDR1 is MNHNS and CDR2 SASEGT. Between the trimmed V and J ends, which lost 3 bases and 0 bases, there was a span of 9 bases. CDR3 residues: CASSEGHYSNQPQHF. CDR3 sequence (DNA): TGTGCCAGCAGTGAGGGACACTATAGCAATCAGCCCCAGCATTTT.

The J gene is TRBJ2-5, the V gene TRBV6-6; a weak D match, TRBD2 (5 bases). This CDR3 comprises 13 residues. Germline CDR1 is MNHNY and CDR2 is SVGAGI (reference sequence). Trimming stripped 2 bases from V and 11 bases from J, with 15 bases between. In DNA, the CDR3 is TGTGCCAGCAGTTACGCATCGGATAGGGAGCAGTACTTC. Protein product: CASSYASDREQYF.

A few counts support this clone. Additional DNA sequences in this sample encode the identical CDR3. The CDR3 protein is CASSLGGSPYEQYF. CDR3 DNA sequence: TGTGCCAGCAGCTTGGGCGGGAGTCCCTACGAGCAGTACTTC. The chain carries TRBV5-4 and TRBJ2-7, with 7 bases that match TRBD2. The CDR3 has 14 residues. The V gene end was trimmed by 0 bases and the J gene end by 2 bases; junction bases not matched to a gene: 2. Germline values: CDR1 SGHNT, CDR2 YYREEE (reference sequence).

The chain is built from TRBV5-4 and TRBJ2-3, with TRBD1 as a possible D gene (6 bases). Germline V gene lookup returns CDR1 SGHNT and CDR2 YYREEE (reference sequence). CDR3 length equals 16 residues. V was cut by 3 bases and J by 2 bases, with 16 bases left in between. The chain's CDR3 is CASSSFGDTNTDTQYF. As DNA, the CDR3 is TGTGCCAGCAGCTCCTTCGGGGACACCAACACAGATACGCAGTATTTT.

The rearrangement uses TRBV7-9 and TRBJ1-1, with D perhaps matching TRBD1 (5 bases). With 1 base removed from V and 1 base from J, the gap between germline ends came to 22 bases. The germline V gene has CDR1 SEHNR and CDR2 FQNEAQ (reference sequence). The CDR3 covers 19 residues. CDR3 loop: CASSLGFADTLGSNTEAFF. The CDR3 coding sequence is TGTGCCAGCAGCTTAGGGTTTGCGGACACCCTTGGCTCGAACACTGAAGCTTTCTTT.

J is TRBJ2-1 and V is TRBV21-1; TRBD2 reflects the table's D call only, with no check against the DNA. TRBV21-1 corresponds to a pseudogene. This CDR3 has 16 amino acids. In nucleotides, the CDR3 is TGTGCCAGCAGCAGGGATAGCGGGAGGGCCGAAAATGAGCAGTTCTTC. Protein: CASSRDSGRAENEQFF.

The rearrangement uses TRBV2 and TRBJ1-1; a possible D gene is TRBD1 (5 bases). The CDR3 has 14 residues. Germline-derived CDR1 and CDR2 are SNHLY and FYNNEI. Trimming removed 1 base from V and 8 bases from J, with 14 bases in between. The CDR3, as DNA: TGTGCCAGCAGTGAAGGGGGGTTAGCCCCCGAAGCTTTCTTT. Protein product: CASSEGGLAPEAFF.

The chain links TRBV5-4 to TRBJ1-2, with 7 bases matching TRBD1. Germline CDR1 and CDR2: SGHNT and YYREEE (reference sequence). V dropped 5 bases and J dropped 3; count of bases not matched to a gene: 7. The CDR3 sequence is 14 residues long. CDR3 region: CASSLPGTDYGYTF. The CDR3 DNA reads TGTGCCAGCAGTCTCCCCGGGACAGACTATGGCTACACCTTC.

This chain uses TRBV27 with TRBJ2-7; 10 bases agree with TRBD1. Per germline, CDR1 MNHEY and CDR2 SMNVEV (reference sequence). The trim removed 2 bases at V and 2 bases at J, leaving 6 bases unmatched. The CDR3 extends over 16 amino acids. CDR3 sequence (DNA): TGTGCCAGCAGTTTAGGCCCGGGACAGGGGCCCTACGAGCAGTACTTC. Translation gives CASSLGPGQGPYEQYF.

A note on this clone: Other DNA sequences from this sample encode an identical CDR3 as well. The chain recombines TRBV10-2 with TRBJ2-7, with TRBD2 as a possible D gene (6 bases). The V gene's germline CDR1 is WSHSY and CDR2 SAAADI. This CDR3 comprises 14 residues. V was pared by 3 bases and J by 2 bases, with 11 bases between. The CDR3 region is CASSEAGLAYEQYF. CDR3 DNA sequence: TGCGCCAGCAGTGAAGCGGGCTTAGCCTACGAGCAGTACTTC.

The rearrangement links TRBV9 to TRBJ2-3; 7 nucleotides align to TRBD2. This CDR3 has 14 amino acids. Per the germline V gene, CDR1 is SGDLS and CDR2 is YYNGEE. The trim removed 5 bases at V and 5 bases at J, leaving 8 bases unmatched. This CDR3 is CASRVAPGGDTQYF. The CDR3 region has the DNA TGTGCCAGCAGGGTGGCCCCGGGAGGAGATACGCAGTATTTT. The complete variable domain, with remaining parts taken from reference TRBV9 and TRBJ2-3, reads DSGVTQTPKHLITATGQRVTLRCSPRSGDLSVYWYQQSLDQGLQFLIQYYNGEERAKGNILERFSAQQFPDLHSELNLSSLELGDSALYFCASRVAPGGDTQYFGPGTRLTVL.

The count of this clone is one. A single base separates this from a much larger clone, so it may be a read error. Other DNA sequences from this sample encode an identical CDR3 as well. The chain couples TRBV13 to TRBJ2-7; D might be TRBD1 (5 bases). Germline loops: CDR1 PRHDT, CDR2 FYEKMQ (reference sequence). Between the trimmed V and J ends, which lost 2 bases and 3 bases, there was a span of 5 bases. The CDR3 extends over 12 amino acids. CDR3 residues: CASSLRGYEQYF. In DNA form, the CDR3 reads TGTGCCAGCAGCTTAAGGGGCTACGAGCAGTACTTC.

This chain connects TRBV5-1 to TRBJ2-3; TRBD2 aligns across 10 bases. In germline, CDR1 is SGHRS, CDR2 YFSETQ. Trimming took 5 bases from V and 2 from J; bases not matched to a gene: 14. The CDR3 spans 18 residues. CDR3 nucleotide sequence: TGCGCCAGCAGTACAACAGAAGGACTAGCGGTATCCACAGATACGCAGTATTTT. Its protein product is CASSTTEGLAVSTDTQYF.

Of note for this clone: Other nucleotide sequences from this sample produce the same CDR3. J is TRBJ1-2 and V is TRBV27; the match to TRBD1 covers 7 bases. The CDR3 runs to 17 residues. J lost 4 bases, V lost 3 bases, and 14 bases had no gene match. Germline CDR1 and CDR2: MNHEY and SMNVEV (reference sequence). CDR3 residues: CASSFTGRGNRRYGYTF. As DNA, the CDR3 is TGTGCCAGCAGTTTCACCGGCAGGGGGAACCGTCGCTATGGCTACACCTTC.

This clone appeared once. This chain joins TRBV13 and TRBJ2-1; D is unclear. Germline-derived CDR1 and CDR2 are PRHDT and FYEKMQ (reference sequence). The germline V and J ends were trimmed by 3 bases and 5 bases, with 14 bases remaining between them. CDR3 length: 15 amino acids. In DNA, the CDR3 is TGTGCCAGCAGCTTTCCAGGTGGCACCCACAATGAGCAGTTCTTC. Translating it yields CASSFPGGTHNEQFF. The full variable domain, rest sourced from reference TRBV13 and TRBJ2-1, is AAGVIQSPRHLIKEKRETATLKCYPIPRHDTVYWYQQGPGQDPQFLISFYEKMQSDKGSIPDRFSAQQFSDYHSELNMSSLELGDSALYFCASSFPGGTHNEQFFGPGTRLTVL.

V gene TRBV28 combines with J gene TRBJ2-7; no clear D. The CDR3 extends over 10 amino acids. Germline lookup yields CDR1 MDHEN and CDR2 SYDVKM. Trimming shortened V by 5 bases and J by 5 bases, and 4 bases separated the two germline ends. The CDR3 DNA sequence: TGTGCCAGCAGTGGACACGAGCAGTACTTC. It specifies CASSGHEQYF.

The J gene is TRBJ2-7, the V gene TRBV4-2; TRBD2 matches at 8 bases. Unmatched junction bases numbered 5, after V lost 1 base and J lost 0 bases. Germline V gene data show CDR1 as LGHNA and CDR2 as YNFKEQ. The CDR3 totals 16 residues. The CDR3 sequence is CASSQGLASNSYEQYF. The CDR3 DNA is TGTGCCAGCAGCCAAGGACTAGCGTCAAACTCCTACGAGCAGTACTTC.

The chain joins TRBV27 to TRBJ2-1; 8 positions match TRBD1. The V and J ends lost 6 bases and 8 bases, in that order; junction bases with no gene match: 15. The germline CDR1 and CDR2 sequences are MNHEY and SMNVEV (reference sequence). This CDR3 is built from 16 residues. CDR3 DNA: TGTGCCAGCAGACCCGAGCGGACAGGGTTGCTAGATGAGCAGTTCTTC. It translates to CASRPERTGLLDEQFF.

On this clone: In the same sample, other DNA sequences code for this CDR3. This chain links TRBV5-6 with TRBJ2-3; D ambiguous. The CDR3 totals 14 residues. The V gene's germline CDR1 is SGHDT and CDR2 YYEEEE. Trimming took off 0 bases at V and 4 bases at J, with 9 bases between the two ends. As DNA, the CDR3 is TGTGCCAGCAGCTTGGGGGGTGGTTCAGATACGCAGTATTTT. The encoded protein is CASSLGGGSDTQYF.